This T cell receptor (beta chain) came from a study of cytomegalovirus exposure and HLA in healthy donors. Study details: Among about 200 million T cells, an earlier analysis found 120 million or so unique TCR beta sequences. Within an early data release were about 85 million unique TCRs drawn from HLA-typed donors. Study-level points and caveats: Immune exposure was documented only through CMV serostatus.

Note on this clone: Its antigen is as yet unknown.

PCR was performed using 60 Vbeta and 13 Jbeta primers. TCRdb keeps only in-frame clones here, not all; method: immunoSEQ multiplex PCR. Seen here are roughly 150,000 clones, around 84% observed once, and the top ten hold about 2.5%. Trimming shortened V by 3 bases and J by 8 bases, and 13 bases separated the two germline ends. The CDR3 is 13 amino acids. CDR1 is MNHEY and CDR2 is SVGAGI in the germline V gene. The TCR comes from a man younger than 45 in good health and CMV-seropositive. Sequencing was carried out using PBMCs. The rearrangement uses TRBV6-5 and TRBJ1-2, with TRBD1 as a possible D gene (5 bases). CDR3 sequence reads: CASSYRDFYGYTF. The CDR3 bases are TGTGCCAGCAGTTATAGGGACTTCTACGGCTACACCTTC.